What follows are 10 T cell receptor beta chains derived from one specimen sequenced in a study of blood T cell repertoires in COVID-19. The assay was immunoSEQ multiplex PCR, and TCRdb's table has in-frame clones only and misses some. The sample yields 270,000 or so clones, roughly 89% seen once. Sequences were obtained from peripheral blood. These TCRs come from a woman aged 25 to 39 with active or convalescent COVID-19.

V and J are TRBV28 and TRBJ1-2; 8 bases line up with TRBD1. Germline trimming cut 6 bases from V and 5 bases from J; bases unmatched to any gene: 5. CDR1 is MDHEN, CDR2 SYDVKM, per germline. This CDR3 contains 13 residues. The CDR3 reads CASSARTGYGYTF. CDR3 DNA sequence: TGTGCCAGCAGCGCTAGGACAGGGTATGGCTACACCTTC.

Of note for this clone: Other DNA sequences within the sample encode an identical CDR3. The chain couples TRBV5-1 to TRBJ1-1; 8 nucleotides align to TRBD1. The CDR3 has 14 residues. From germline, CDR1 is SGHRS and CDR2 YFSETQ. V was clipped by 0 bases and J by 5 bases; unmatched bases: 3. The CDR3 DNA follows: TGCGCCAGCAGCTTGGACAGGGGGGGAACTGAAGCTTTCTTT. Its protein is CASSLDRGGTEAFF. Using reference TRBV5-1 and TRBJ1-1 for the parts outside the CDR3, the full variable domain is KAGVTQTPRYLIKTRGQQVTLSCSPISGHRSVSWYQQTPGQGLQFLFEYFSETQRNKGNFPGRFSGRQFSNSRSEMNVSTLELGDSALYLCASSLDRGGTEAFFGQGTRLTVV.

This sequence joins TRBV6-5 and TRBJ1-5; tentative D call: TRBD1 (6 bases). This CDR3 is 15 amino acids long. CDR1 is MNHEY and CDR2 is SVGAGI in the germline V gene. V was shortened by 5 bases and J by 5 bases, with 16 bases between the two germline ends. The CDR3 nucleotides read TGTGCCAGCAGTCCACGACATGGGGGCTATCAGCCCCAGCATTTT. Protein: CASSPRHGGYQPQHF.

The chain links TRBV19 to TRBJ2-3; 10 positions match TRBD2. Germline V gives CDR1 LNHDA, CDR2 SQIVND (reference sequence). Germline trimming cut 4 bases from V and 6 bases from J; bases unmatched to any gene: 10. The CDR3 has 16 residues. The CDR3 protein is CASSTGGLALVDTQYF. As DNA, the CDR3 is TGTGCCAGTAGTACCGGGGGACTAGCGCTGGTGGATACGCAGTATTTT.

The rearrangement joins TRBV19 to TRBJ2-7; 10 positions match TRBD1. The CDR3 has 15 residues. Trimming at V came to 3 bases and at J to 4 bases, leaving 6 bases not matched to a gene. The germline V gene has CDR1 LNHDA and CDR2 SQIVND (reference sequence). CDR3 region: CASSIDRGQVYEQYF. The CDR3 bases are TGTGCCAGTAGTATTGACAGGGGGCAGGTTTACGAGCAGTACTTC. The whole variable domain, remainder taken from reference TRBV19 and TRBJ2-7, is DGGITQSPKYLFRKEGQNVTLSCEQNLNHDAMYWYRQDPGQGLRLIYYSQIVNDFQKGDIAEGYSVSREKKESFPLTVTSAQKNPTAFYLCASSIDRGQVYEQYFGPGTRLTVT.

This clone was found once. The chain carries TRBV5-1 and TRBJ2-3, with D perhaps matching TRBD2 (5 bases). The CDR3 covers 13 residues. Germline V gene sequence: CDR1 SGHRS, CDR2 YFSETQ. V shed 5 bases and J shed 7 bases, with 14 bases lying between them. This chain's CDR3 is CASSLNRGYTQYF. DNA for the CDR3: TGCGCCAGCAGTTTGAATCGGGGATATACGCAGTATTTT.

The V call is TRBV4-3, the J call TRBJ2-1, with 11 nucleotides matching TRBD2. This CDR3 comprises 16 residues. V dropped 4 bases and J dropped 5; count of bases not matched to a gene: 7. Germline-derived CDR1 and CDR2 are LGHNA and YSLEER. The CDR3 nucleotides are TGCGCCAGCAGCCTCAGACTAGCGGGGACCAACAATGAGCAGTTCTTC. Translating gives CASSLRLAGTNNEQFF.

The gene calls are TRBV5-6 and TRBJ1-1; TRBD1 aligns across 9 bases. V shed 3 bases, J shed 1 base, and the junction held 4 bases outside the gene matches. Per germline, CDR1 SGHDT and CDR2 YYEEEE. The CDR3 spans 15 residues. Here the CDR3 reads CASSSPGQGNTEAFF. The DNA of the CDR3 is TGTGCCAGCAGCTCTCCGGGACAGGGGAACACTGAAGCTTTCTTT.

About this clone: Within the sample, other DNA sequences also encode this same CDR3. The chain is built from TRBV9 and TRBJ1-1; weak D call: TRBD1 (6 bases). In germline, CDR1 is SGDLS, CDR2 YYNGEE. The CDR3 sequence is 14 residues long. V shed 3 bases and J shed 2 bases, with 11 bases lying between them. This CDR3 reads CASSARTANTEAFF. DNA of the CDR3: TGTGCCAGCAGCGCCAGGACAGCTAACACTGAAGCTTTCTTT.

The gene calls are TRBV7-3 and TRBJ2-3, with D possibly matching TRBD2 (6 bases). This CDR3 is 15 amino acids long. Germline V gene lookup returns CDR1 SGHTA and CDR2 FQGTGA. Trimming removed 5 bases from V and 3 bases from J, with 15 bases in between. As DNA, the CDR3 is TGTGCCAGCAGCCCCGGGACTGATCTAACAGATACGCAGTATTTT. Translated: CASSPGTDLTDTQYF.